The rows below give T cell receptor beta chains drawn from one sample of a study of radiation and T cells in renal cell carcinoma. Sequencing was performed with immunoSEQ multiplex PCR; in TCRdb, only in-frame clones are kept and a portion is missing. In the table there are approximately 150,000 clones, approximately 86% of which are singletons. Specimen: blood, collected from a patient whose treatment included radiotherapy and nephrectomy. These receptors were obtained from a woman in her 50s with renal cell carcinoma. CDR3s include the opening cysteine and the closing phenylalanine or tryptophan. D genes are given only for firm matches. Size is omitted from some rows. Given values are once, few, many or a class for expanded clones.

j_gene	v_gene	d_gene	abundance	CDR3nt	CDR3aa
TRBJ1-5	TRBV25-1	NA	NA	TGTGCCAGCAGTGGCGGTTGGCGAAATCAGCCCCAGCATTTT	CASSGGWRNQPQHF
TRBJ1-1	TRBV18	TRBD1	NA	TGTGCCAGCTCGGGGACAGGGCAGAACACTGAAGCTTTCTTT	CASSGTGQNTEAFF
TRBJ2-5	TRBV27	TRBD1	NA	TGTGCCAGCAGTTTCTCGACAGGGGGCGCATCGGAGACCCAGTACTTC	CASSFSTGGASETQYF
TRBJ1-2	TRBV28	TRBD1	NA	TGTGCCAGCAGTTTATCCACAGGGGGCGTTTATGGCTACACCTTC	CASSLSTGGVYGYTF
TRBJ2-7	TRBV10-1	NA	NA	TGCGCCAGCAGTGAGTCTCTTAGACAGCCGTGGCTGTACTTC	CASSESLRQPWLYF
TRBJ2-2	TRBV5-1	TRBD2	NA	TGCGCCAGCAGCTTGGTGCCGGGAGGCTCCAACACCGGGGAGCTGTTTTTT	CASSLVPGGSNTGELFF
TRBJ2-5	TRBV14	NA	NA	TGTGCCAGCGGCCAAGAGACCCAGTACTTC	CASGQETQYF
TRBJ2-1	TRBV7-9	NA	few	TGTGCCAGCAGCATCAATCGTGGGACCGACAATGAGCAGTTCTTC	CASSINRGTDNEQFF
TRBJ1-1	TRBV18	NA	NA	TGTGCCAGCTCATTCTTGGTCGGGTCACCGACTGAAGCTTTCTTT	CASSFLVGSPTEAFF
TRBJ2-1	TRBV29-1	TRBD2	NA	TGCAGCGTCCGGGAGGCCTCCTACAATGAGCAGTTCTTC	CSVREASYNEQFF
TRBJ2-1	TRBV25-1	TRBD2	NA	TGTGCCAGCAGACTTAGCGGGATCGGGACCTACAATGAGCAGTTCTTC	CASRLSGIGTYNEQFF
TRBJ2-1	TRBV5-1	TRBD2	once	TGCGCCAGCAGCTCCATACCGACTAGCGGGAGGGATGAGCAGTTCTTC	CASSSIPTSGRDEQFF
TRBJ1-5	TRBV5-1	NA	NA	TGCGCCAGCAGCTTGGAACAGGGTAATCAGCCCCAGCATTTT	CASSLEQGNQPQHF
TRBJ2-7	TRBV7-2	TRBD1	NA	TGTGCCAGCAGCCATCAGGGGGCCTACGAGCAGTACTTC	CASSHQGAYEQYF